Here is one TCR beta chain with its context. Antigen unknown. The data belong to a study of radiation and T cells in renal cell carcinoma. The wider study: Nephrectomy followed 15 Gy stereotactic body radiation by 4 weeks. Findings of the study overall: Without pretreatment biopsies, baseline tumor clonotype presence was undetermined.

TCRdb keeps only in-frame clones here, not all; method: immunoSEQ multiplex PCR. The sample lists about 140,000 clones; over 65% were seen once. Time point denoted: baseline pretreatment blood. Described treatment: 15 Gy SBRT to primary tumor, nephrectomy 4 weeks later. This CDR3 is built from 17 residues. CDR1 is SGHRS, CDR2 YFSETQ, per germline. Trimming pared 4 bases from V and 3 bases from J, leaving 23 bases between. This clonotype was obtained from a woman aged 45 to 65 with renal cell carcinoma. The chain employs TRBV5-1 and TRBJ2-7, with D possibly TRBD1 on 6 matching bases. The sequences come from blood, collected from a patient whose treatment included radiotherapy and nephrectomy. The CDR3 here is CASSVRGLGGRIYEQYF. The CDR3 DNA follows: TGCGCCAGCAGCGTCCGGGGCTTAGGGGGTCGAATCTACGAGCAGTACTTC.